The entry below gives a single T cell receptor beta chain sequence along with its context. The CDR3 spans 16 residues. V dropped 3 bases and J dropped 4 bases, with 17 bases sitting between them. Germline lookup yields CDR1 LNHDA and CDR2 SQIVND (reference sequence). The record originates from a study of cytomegalovirus exposure and HLA in healthy donors. In the PCR, 60 Vbeta and 13 Jbeta primers were used. Sequencing used immunoSEQ multiplex PCR; TCRdb keeps in-frame clones, though not all of them. The sample comprises about 160,000 clones, around 78% of which are singletons, and approximately 1.5% rests with the top ten.

The chain couples TRBV19 to TRBJ2-3; tentative D call: TRBD2 (6 bases). This clonotype was sampled from a man aged 40-55 years in good health and CMV-seronegative. Sequencing input: PBMCs. This chain's CDR3 is CASSMRRKGGPDTQYF. CDR3 DNA: TGTGCCAGTAGTATGAGGAGAAAGGGAGGTCCAGATACGCAGTATTTT.